This T cell receptor (beta chain) was profiled in a study of T cells after yellow fever vaccination. Study results and caveats: From the bulk population, abundant clonotypes could contaminate and appear within FACS-sorted repertoires. Weaker, the secondary response had a peak occurring faster, on day 5 versus 15.

Template switching by 5'RACE produced TCR cDNA, adding a universal primer site and UMIs. TCRdb reanalysed the 5' RACE reads using MiXCR and keeps one entry per CDR3 protein. This sample has over 250,000 distinct CDR3 sequences, with over 4% found just once. CDR3 length: 13 residues. CDR1 is MDHEN and CDR2 is SYDVKM in the germline V gene. Losses at the gene ends were 6 bases for V and 8 bases for J; bases not matched to a gene: 7. With respect to this clonotype: Its antigen is as yet unknown.

The rearrangement links TRBV28 to TRBJ2-1, with 7 bases that match TRBD1. The sequence derives from a man between 18 and 29 years old who received the YFV17D yellow fever vaccine. The sequenced sample was PBMCs, obtained 5 days after the yellow fever booster vaccination. The CDR3 nucleotides are TGTGCCAGCAGAGACAGGGTCCTCCATGAGCAGTTCTTC. It translates to CASRDRVLHEQFF.